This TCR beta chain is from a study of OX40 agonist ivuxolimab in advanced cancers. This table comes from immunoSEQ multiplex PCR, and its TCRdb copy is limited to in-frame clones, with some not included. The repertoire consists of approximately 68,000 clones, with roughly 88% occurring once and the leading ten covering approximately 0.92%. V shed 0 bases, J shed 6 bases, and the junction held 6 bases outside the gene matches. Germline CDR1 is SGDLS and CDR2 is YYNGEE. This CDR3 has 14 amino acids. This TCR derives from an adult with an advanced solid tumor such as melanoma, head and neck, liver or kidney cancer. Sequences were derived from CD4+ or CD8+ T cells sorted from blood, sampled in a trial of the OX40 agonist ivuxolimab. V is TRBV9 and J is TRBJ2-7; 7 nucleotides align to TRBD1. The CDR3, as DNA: TGTGCCAGCAGCGTAGAAGGGGACAGAGGCGAGCAGTACTTC. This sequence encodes CASSVEGDRGEQYF.